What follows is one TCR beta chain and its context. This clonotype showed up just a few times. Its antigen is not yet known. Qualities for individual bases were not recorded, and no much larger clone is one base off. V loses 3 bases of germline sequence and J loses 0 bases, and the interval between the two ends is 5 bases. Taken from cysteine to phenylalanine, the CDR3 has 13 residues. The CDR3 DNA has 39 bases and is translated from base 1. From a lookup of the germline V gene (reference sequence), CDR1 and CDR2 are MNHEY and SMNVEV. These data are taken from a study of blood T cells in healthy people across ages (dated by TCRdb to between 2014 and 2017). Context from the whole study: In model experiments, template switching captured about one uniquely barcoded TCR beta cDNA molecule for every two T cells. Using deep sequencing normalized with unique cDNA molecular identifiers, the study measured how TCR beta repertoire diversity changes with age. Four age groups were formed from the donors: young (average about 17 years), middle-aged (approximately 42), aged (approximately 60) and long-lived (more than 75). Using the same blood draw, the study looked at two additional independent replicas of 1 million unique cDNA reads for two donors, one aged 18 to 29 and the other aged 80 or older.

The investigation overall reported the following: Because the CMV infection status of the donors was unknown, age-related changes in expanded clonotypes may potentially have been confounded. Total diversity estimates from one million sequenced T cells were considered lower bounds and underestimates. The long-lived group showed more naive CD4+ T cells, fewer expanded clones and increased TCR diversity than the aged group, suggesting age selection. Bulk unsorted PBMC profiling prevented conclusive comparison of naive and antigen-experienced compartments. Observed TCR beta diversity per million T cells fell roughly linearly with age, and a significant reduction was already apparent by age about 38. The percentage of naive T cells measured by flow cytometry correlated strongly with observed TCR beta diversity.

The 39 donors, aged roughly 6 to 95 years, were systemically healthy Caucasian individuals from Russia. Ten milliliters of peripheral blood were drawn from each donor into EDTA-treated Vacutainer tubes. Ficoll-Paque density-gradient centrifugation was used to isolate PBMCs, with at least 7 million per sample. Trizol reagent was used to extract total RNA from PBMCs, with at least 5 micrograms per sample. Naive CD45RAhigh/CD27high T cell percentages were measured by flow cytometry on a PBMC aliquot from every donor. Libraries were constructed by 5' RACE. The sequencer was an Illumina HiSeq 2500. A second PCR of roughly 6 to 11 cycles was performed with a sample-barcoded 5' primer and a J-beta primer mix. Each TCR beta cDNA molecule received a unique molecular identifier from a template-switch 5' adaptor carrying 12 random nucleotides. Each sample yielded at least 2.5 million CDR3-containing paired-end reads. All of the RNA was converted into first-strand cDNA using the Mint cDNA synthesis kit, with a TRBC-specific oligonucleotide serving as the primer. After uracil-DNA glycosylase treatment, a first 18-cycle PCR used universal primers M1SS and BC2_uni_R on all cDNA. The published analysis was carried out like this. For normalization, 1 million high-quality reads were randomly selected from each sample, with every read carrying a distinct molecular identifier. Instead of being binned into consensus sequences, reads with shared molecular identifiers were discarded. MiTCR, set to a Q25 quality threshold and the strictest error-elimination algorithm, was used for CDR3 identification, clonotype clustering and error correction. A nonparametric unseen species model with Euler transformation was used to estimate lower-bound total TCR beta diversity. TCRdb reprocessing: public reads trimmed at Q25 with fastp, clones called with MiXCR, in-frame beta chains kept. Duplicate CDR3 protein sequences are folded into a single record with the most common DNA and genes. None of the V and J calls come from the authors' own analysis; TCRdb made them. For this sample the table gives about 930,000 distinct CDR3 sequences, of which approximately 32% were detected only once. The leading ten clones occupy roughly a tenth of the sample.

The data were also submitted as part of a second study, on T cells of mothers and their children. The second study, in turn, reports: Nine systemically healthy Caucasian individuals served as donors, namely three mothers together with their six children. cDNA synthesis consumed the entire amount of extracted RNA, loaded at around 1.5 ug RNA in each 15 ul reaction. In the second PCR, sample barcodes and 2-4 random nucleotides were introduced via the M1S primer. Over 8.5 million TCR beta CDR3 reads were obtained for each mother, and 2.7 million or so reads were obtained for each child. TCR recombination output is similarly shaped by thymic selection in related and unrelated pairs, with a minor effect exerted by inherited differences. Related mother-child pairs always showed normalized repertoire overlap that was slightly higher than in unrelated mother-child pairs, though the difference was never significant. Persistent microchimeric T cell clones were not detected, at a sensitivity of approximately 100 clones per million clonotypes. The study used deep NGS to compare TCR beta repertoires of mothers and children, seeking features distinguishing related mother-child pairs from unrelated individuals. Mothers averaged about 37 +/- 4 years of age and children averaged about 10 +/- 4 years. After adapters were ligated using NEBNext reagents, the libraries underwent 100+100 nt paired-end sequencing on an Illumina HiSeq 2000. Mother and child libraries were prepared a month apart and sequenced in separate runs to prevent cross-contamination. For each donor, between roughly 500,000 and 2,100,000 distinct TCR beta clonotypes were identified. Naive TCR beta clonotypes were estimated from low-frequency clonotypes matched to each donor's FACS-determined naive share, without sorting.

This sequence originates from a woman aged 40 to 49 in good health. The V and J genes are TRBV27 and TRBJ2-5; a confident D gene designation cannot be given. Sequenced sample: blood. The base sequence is TGTGCCAGCAGTTTCGTAAACCAAGAGACCCAGTACTTC. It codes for CASSFVNQETQYF.